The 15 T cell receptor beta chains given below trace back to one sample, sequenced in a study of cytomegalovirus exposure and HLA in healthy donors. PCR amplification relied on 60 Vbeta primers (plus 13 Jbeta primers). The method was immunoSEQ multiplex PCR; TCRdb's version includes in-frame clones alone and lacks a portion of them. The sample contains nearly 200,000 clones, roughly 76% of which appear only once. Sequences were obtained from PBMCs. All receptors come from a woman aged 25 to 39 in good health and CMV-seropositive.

DNA for the CDR3: TGTGCCAGCATTGTGGACAGGGGGGACTACAATGAGCAGTTCTTC. It is translated as CASIVDRGDYNEQFF. The V and J genes are TRBV2 and TRBJ2-1; 10 bases align to TRBD1. CDR3 size: 15 residues. Germline CDR1 SNHLY, CDR2 FYNNEI. V lost 7 bases to trimming and J lost 3 bases; unmatched junction nucleotides: 6.

The DNA for the CDR3 is TGTGCCAGCAGTTTAGGGCTAGCGGGGTTCCCGGGGGATACGCAGTATTTT. Protein product: CASSLGLAGFPGDTQYF. V is TRBV27 and J is TRBJ2-3; 9 nucleotides match TRBD2. This CDR3 contains 17 residues. J lost 6 bases, V lost 2 bases, and 12 bases had no gene match. CDR1 MNHEY and CDR2 SMNVEV come from the germline V gene (reference sequence).

CDR3 nucleotides: TGCGCCAGCAGCCAAGATGGCACTAGCGGGAGAGTCTCTGGGGCCAACGTCCTGACTTTC. This sequence encodes CASSQDGTSGRVSGANVLTF. The chain uses TRBV4-3 and TRBJ2-6; 11 nucleotides agree with TRBD2. Trimming cost V 0 bases and J 0 bases; bases outside gene matches: 7. Germline assignment: CDR1 LGHNA and CDR2 YSLEER. CDR3 size: 20 residues.

The CDR3 sequence is CASSPTGTFPNEQFF. In DNA form, the CDR3 reads TGTGCCAGCAGCCCTACGGGGACTTTCCCCAATGAGCAGTTCTTC. The chain links TRBV14 to TRBJ2-1; possibly TRBD2 for D (6 bases). The germline V and J ends were trimmed by 4 bases and 6 bases, with 16 bases remaining between them. The germline V gene encodes CDR1 SGHDN and CDR2 FVKESK. This CDR3 has 15 amino acids.

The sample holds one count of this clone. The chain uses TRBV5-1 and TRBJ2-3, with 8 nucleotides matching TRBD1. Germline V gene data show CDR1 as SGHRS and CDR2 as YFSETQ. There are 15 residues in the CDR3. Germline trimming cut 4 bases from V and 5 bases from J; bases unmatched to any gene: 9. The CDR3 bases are TGCGCCAGCAGCATAGGGACAGGACCCCAAGATACGCAGTATTTT. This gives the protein CASSIGTGPQDTQYF.

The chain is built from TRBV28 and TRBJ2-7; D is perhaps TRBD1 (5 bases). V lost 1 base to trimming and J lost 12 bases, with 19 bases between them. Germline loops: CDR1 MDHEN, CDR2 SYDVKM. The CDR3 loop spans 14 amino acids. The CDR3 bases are TGTGCCAGCAGTTTATCTGACAGTGTTAGATCTAGGTACTTC. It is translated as CASSLSDSVRSRYF.

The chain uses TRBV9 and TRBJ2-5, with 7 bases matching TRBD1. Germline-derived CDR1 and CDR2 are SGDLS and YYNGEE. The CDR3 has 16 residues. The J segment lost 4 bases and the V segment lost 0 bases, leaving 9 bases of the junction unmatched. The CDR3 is CASSVGAGGIGETQYF. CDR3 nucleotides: TGTGCCAGCAGCGTAGGTGCAGGGGGAATAGGAGAGACCCAGTACTTC.

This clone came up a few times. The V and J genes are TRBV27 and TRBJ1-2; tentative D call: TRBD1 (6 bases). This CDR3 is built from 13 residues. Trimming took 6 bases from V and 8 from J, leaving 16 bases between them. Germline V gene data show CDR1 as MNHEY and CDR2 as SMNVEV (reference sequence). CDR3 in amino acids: CASRITGQGGYTF. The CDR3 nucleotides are TGTGCCAGCAGGATTACAGGGCAGGGCGGCTACACCTTC.

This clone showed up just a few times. For the CDR3, the DNA is TGCGCCAGCAGCCAAGATTTAGACAGGGGAGGTGGTTCACCCCTCCACTTT. Residues: CASSQDLDRGGGSPLHF. This rearrangement joins TRBV4-3 to TRBJ1-6; 8 nucleotides agree with TRBD1. The trim removed 0 bases at V and 9 bases at J, leaving 10 bases unmatched. Germline CDR1 and CDR2: LGHNA and YSLEER. The CDR3 totals 17 residues.

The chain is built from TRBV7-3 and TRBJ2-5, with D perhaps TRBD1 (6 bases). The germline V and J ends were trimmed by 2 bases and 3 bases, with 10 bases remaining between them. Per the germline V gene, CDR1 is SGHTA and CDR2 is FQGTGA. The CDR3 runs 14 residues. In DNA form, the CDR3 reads TGTGCCAGCAGCTTATCCAGGACAGAAGAGACCCAGTACTTC. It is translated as CASSLSRTEETQYF. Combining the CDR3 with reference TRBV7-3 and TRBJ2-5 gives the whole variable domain GAGVSQTPSNKVTEKGKYVELRCDPISGHTALYWYRQSLGQGPEFLIYFQGTGAADDSGLPNDRFFAVRPEGSVSTLKIQRTERGDSAVYLCASSLSRTEETQYFGPGTRLLVL.

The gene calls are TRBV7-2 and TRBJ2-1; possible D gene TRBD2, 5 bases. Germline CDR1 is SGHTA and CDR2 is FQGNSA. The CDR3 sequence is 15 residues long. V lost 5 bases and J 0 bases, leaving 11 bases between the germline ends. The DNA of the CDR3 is TGTGCCAGCAGCCCGGACTCGAGCTCCTACAATGAGCAGTTCTTC. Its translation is CASSPDSSSYNEQFF.

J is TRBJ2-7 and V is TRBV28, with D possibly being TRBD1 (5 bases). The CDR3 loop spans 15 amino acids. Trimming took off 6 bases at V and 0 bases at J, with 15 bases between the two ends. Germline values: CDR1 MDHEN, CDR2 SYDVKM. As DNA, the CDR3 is TGTGCCAGCAGACTCCAGGGAACTTTCTCCTACGAGCAGTACTTC. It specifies CASRLQGTFSYEQYF.

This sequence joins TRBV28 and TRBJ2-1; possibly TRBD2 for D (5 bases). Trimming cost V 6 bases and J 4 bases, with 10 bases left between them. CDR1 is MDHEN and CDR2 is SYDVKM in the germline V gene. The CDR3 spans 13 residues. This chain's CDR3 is CASRPTNYNEQFF. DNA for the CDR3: TGTGCCAGCAGGCCGACTAATTACAATGAGCAGTTCTTC.

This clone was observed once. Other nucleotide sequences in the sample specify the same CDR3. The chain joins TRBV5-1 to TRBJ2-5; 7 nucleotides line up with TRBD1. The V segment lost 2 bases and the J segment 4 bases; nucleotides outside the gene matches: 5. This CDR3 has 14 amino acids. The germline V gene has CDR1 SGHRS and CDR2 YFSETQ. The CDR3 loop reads CASSLKGAGETQYF. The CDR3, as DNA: TGCGCCAGCAGCTTAAAGGGGGCGGGAGAGACCCAGTACTTC. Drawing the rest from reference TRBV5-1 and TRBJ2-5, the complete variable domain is KAGVTQTPRYLIKTRGQQVTLSCSPISGHRSVSWYQQTPGQGLQFLFEYFSETQRNKGNFPGRFSGRQFSNSRSEMNVSTLELGDSALYLCASSLKGAGETQYFGPGTRLLVL.

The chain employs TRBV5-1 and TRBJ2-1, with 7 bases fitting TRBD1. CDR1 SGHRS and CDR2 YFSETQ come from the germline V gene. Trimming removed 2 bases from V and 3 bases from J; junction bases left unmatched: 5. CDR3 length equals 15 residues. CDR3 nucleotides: TGCGCCAGCAGCTTAGACAGGGCCGGCTACAATGAGCAGTTCTTC. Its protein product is CASSLDRAGYNEQFF.